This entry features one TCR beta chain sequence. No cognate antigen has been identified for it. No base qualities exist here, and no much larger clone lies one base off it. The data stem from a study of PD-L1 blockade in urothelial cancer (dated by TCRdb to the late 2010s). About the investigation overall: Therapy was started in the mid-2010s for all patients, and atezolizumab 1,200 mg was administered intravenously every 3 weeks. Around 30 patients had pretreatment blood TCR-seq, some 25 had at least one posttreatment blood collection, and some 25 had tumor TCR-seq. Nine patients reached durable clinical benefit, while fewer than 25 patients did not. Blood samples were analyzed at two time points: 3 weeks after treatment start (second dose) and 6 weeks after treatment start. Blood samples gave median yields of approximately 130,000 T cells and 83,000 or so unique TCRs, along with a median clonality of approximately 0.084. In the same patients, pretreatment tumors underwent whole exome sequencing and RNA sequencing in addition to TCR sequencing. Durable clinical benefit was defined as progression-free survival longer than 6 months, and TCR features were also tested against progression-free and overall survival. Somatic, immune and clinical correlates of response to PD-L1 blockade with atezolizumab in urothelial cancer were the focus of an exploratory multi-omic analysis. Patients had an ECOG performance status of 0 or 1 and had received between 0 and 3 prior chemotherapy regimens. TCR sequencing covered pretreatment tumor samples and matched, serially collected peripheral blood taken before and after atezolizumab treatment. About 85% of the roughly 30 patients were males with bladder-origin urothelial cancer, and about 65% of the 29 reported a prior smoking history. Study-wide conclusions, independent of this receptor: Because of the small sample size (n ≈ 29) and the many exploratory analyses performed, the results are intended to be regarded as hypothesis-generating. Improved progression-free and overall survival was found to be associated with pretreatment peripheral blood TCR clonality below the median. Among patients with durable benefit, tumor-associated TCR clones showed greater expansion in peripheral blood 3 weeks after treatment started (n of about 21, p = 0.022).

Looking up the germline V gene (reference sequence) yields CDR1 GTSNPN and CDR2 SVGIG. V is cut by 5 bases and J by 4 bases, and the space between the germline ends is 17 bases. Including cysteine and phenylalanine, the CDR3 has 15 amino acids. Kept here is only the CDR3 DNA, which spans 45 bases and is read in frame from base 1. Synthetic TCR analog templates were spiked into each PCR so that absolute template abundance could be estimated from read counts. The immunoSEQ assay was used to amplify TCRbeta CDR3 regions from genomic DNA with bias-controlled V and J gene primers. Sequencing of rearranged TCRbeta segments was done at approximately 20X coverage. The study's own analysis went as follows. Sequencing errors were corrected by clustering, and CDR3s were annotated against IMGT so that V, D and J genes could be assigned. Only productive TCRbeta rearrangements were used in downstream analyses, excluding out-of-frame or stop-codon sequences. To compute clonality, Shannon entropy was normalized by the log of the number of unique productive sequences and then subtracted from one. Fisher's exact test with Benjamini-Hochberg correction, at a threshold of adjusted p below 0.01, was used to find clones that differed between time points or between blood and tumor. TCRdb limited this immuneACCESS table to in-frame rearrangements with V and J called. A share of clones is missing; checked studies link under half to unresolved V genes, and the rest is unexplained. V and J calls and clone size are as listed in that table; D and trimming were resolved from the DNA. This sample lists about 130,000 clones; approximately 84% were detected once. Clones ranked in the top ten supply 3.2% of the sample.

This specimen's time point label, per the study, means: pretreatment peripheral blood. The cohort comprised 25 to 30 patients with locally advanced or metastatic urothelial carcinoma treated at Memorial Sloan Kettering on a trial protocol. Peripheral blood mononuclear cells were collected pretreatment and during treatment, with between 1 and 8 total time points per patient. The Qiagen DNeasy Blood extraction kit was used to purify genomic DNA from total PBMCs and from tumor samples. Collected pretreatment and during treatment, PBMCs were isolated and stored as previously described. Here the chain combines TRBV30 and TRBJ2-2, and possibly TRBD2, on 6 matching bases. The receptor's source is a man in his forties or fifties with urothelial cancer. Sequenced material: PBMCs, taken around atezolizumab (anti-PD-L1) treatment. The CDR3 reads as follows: CAWGGGGTGTGELFF. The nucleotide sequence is TGTGCCTGGGGGGGTGGGGGGACGGGCACCGGGGAGCTGTTTTTT.